Listed here is a single T cell receptor (beta chain). Antigen unknown. V lost 2 bases and J lost 10, with 12 bases in between. Germline V CDR1 and CDR2: PRHDT, FYEKMQ (reference sequence). This CDR3 comprises 14 residues. The sample originates from a study of T cell responses to AZD1222 COVID-19 vaccine. Study summary: Pooled samples include second doses given at about 4 or 12 weeks.

The method was immunoSEQ multiplex PCR; TCRdb's version includes in-frame clones alone and lacks a portion of them. Found here are about 120,000 clones, around nine tenths of them singletons; the top ten hold roughly 3.6%. The study, taken as a whole, reports: Nearly half of spike-specific TCRs reportedly target variant regions that are unmutated in the B.1.351 and B.1.1.7 variants. The number of AZD1222 recipients seropositive at baseline was only five or six. Across spike, vaccine-associated CD4 TCRs were found, dominant at 160-218 and 743-854.

The TCR originated in an adult in good health. This chain connects TRBV13 to TRBJ1-6; no definite D call. The sample consisted of peripheral blood, taken on day 0 of AZD1222 vaccination. The CDR3 spells CASSLKASGSPLHF. CDR3 DNA: TGTGCCAGCAGCTTAAAGGCCAGCGGCTCACCCCTCCACTTT. The full variable domain, in which reference TRBV13 and TRBJ1-6 provide the parts outside the CDR3, is AAGVIQSPRHLIKEKRETATLKCYPIPRHDTVYWYQQGPGQDPQFLISFYEKMQSDKGSIPDRFSAQQFSDYHSELNMSSLELGDSALYFCASSLKASGSPLHFGNGTRLTVT.